This T cell receptor (beta chain) was profiled in a study of identical twins. Healthy Caucasians alone served as donors. CDR3 size: 16 residues. CDR1 SGDLS and CDR2 YYNGEE come from the germline V gene. V was clipped by 3 bases and J by 0 bases, with 10 bases between them. Via MiXCR, TCRdb re-called the 5' RACE reads, giving one row per CDR3 protein. The sample includes 500,000 to 700,000 distinct CDR3 sequences, about 7.6% of them seen just once. These data were also filed under a second study, of yellow fever vaccine responses in identical twins.

This chain connects TRBV9 to TRBJ2-6; D tentatively fits TRBD1 or TRBD2 (5 bases each). This clonotype originated in a woman aged 18-35 years in good health. Specimen: PBMCs. The CDR3 protein is CASSAPGTSGANVLTF. DNA of the CDR3: TGTGCCAGCAGCGCCCCAGGGACCTCTGGGGCCAACGTCCTGACTTTC.